The source of this T cell receptor (beta chain) is a study of shared clonotypes between healthy human individuals. This CDR3 spans 16 amino acids. V gave up 0 bases and J gave up 3 bases, with 14 bases separating them. Germline V CDR1 and CDR2: SGHRS, YFSETQ. Data came from immunoSEQ multiplex PCR; TCRdb stores just in-frame clones and leaves some out. The repertoire holds approximately 2.5 million clones, with more than 80% as singletons. This clonotype was sampled from a man aged 18 to 35 in good health. The rearrangement uses TRBV5-1 and TRBJ2-3, with D unclear. Sequenced material: naive CD4+ T cells sorted from blood. Subset denoted: CD45RA+ positively selected. The CDR3 loop is CASSLAVGVGTDTQYF. CDR3 sequence (DNA): TGCGCCAGCAGCTTGGCAGTCGGCGTTGGAACAGATACGCAGTATTTT.